Listed here are 25 T cell receptor beta chains from one sample, sequenced in a study of control samples from healthy donors and cancer patients. Assay: immunoSEQ multiplex PCR; the TCRdb copy retains only in-frame clones and omits some. This sample yields under 15,000 clones, of which 85% to 95% are seen a single time; approximately 14% belongs to the top ten. Sequenced: PBMCs. These receptors were taken from an elderly man with lung cancer.

The rearrangement joins TRBV7-2 to TRBJ1-1, with D possibly TRBD1 on 5 matching bases. Germline V gene sequence: CDR1 SGHTA, CDR2 FQGNSA. Between the trimmed V and J ends, which lost 5 bases and 1 base, there was a span of 14 bases. The CDR3 length is 15 residues. The CDR3 spells CASSQGGGANTEAFF. In DNA form, the CDR3 reads TGTGCCAGCAGCCAAGGAGGAGGGGCGAACACTGAAGCTTTCTTT.

The V and J genes are TRBV6-5 and TRBJ1-2; 7 bases map to TRBD1. Germline values: CDR1 MNHEY, CDR2 SVGAGI. J was trimmed by 8 bases and V by 6 bases; bases with no gene match: 12. The CDR3 sequence is 14 residues long. CDR3 amino acids: CASRGSTGIDGYTF. CDR3 bases: TGTGCCAGCAGGGGATCGACAGGGATAGACGGCTACACCTTC.

This rearrangement joins TRBV7-2 to TRBJ1-1; 7 bases fit TRBD1. There are 14 residues in the CDR3. The germline V gene has CDR1 SGHTA and CDR2 FQGNSA. V lost 2 bases and J lost 8; bases outside the gene matches: 8. The CDR3 reads CASSLNSRGQEAFF. The CDR3 DNA follows: TGTGCCAGCAGCTTAAACTCGAGGGGGCAAGAAGCTTTCTTT.

The chain combines TRBV6-5 with TRBJ2-7, with TRBD1 as a possible D gene (6 bases). V lost 6 bases to trimming and J lost 2 bases, with 17 bases between them. Germline V gene data show CDR1 as MNHEY and CDR2 as SVGAGI. The CDR3 length is 15 residues. This CDR3 is CASRTNRVQAYEQYV. The CDR3 DNA is TGTGCCAGCAGAACTAACAGGGTACAGGCCTACGAGCAGTACGTC.

The gene calls are TRBV6-5 and TRBJ2-3; D gene unclear. The CDR3 contains 16 residues. Trimming left V 2 bases short and J 2 bases short, with 14 bases between. Germline V lookup: CDR1 MNHEY, CDR2 SVGAGI. CDR3: CASSYASNPSTDTQYF. CDR3 DNA sequence: TGTGCCAGCAGTTACGCGTCAAACCCCTCCACAGATACGCAGTATTTT.

The rearrangement joins TRBV6-6 to TRBJ1-3, with D unclear. CDR1 is MNHNY, CDR2 SVGAGI, per germline (reference sequence). The CDR3 is made up of 14 amino acids. Trimming left V 4 bases short and J 0 bases short, with 7 bases between. CDR3 in DNA: TGTGCCAGCAGTTCAGGCCTCTCTGGAAACACCATATATTTT. Amino acids: CASSSGLSGNTIYF.

The chain is built from TRBV2 and TRBJ1-1; no firm D call. CDR1 SNHLY and CDR2 FYNNEI come from the germline V gene. The CDR3 has 13 amino acids. V was clipped by 8 bases and J by 0 bases, with 10 bases between them. The DNA of the CDR3 is TGTGCCAGCGGAGCGGCGATGAACACTGAAGCTTTCTTT. Encoded protein: CASGAAMNTEAFF.

V gene TRBV4-3 combines with J gene TRBJ1-1; TRBD1 aligns across 8 bases. V was clipped by 0 bases and J by 7 bases; unmatched bases: 13. This CDR3 region has 17 residues. Per the germline V gene, CDR1 is LGHNA and CDR2 is YSLEER. CDR3 loop: CASSQEALRQGAIEAFF. CDR3 DNA: TGCGCCAGCAGCCAAGAAGCCCTCAGGCAGGGGGCCATTGAAGCTTTCTTT.

The rearrangement joins TRBV11-3 to TRBJ1-1, with D hard to call. V dropped 0 bases and J dropped 9 bases, with 8 bases sitting between them. Germline lookup yields CDR1 SGHNT and CDR2 YENEEA. This CDR3 has 12 amino acids. CDR3 sequence reads: CASSLDGEKAFF. The CDR3 DNA is TGTGCCAGCAGCTTAGATGGTGAAAAAGCTTTCTTT. The whole variable domain, remainder taken from reference TRBV11-3 and TRBJ1-1, is EAGVVQSPRYKIIEKKQPVAFWCNPISGHNTLYWYLQNLGQGPELLIRYENEEAVDDSQLPKDRFSAERLKGVDSTLKIQPAELGDSAVYLCASSLDGEKAFFGQGTRLTVV.

This clone was observed a single time. This chain joins TRBV24-1 and TRBJ1-1; no clear D gene. The CDR3 spans 20 residues. CDR1 and CDR2 from the germline V gene are KGHDR and SFDVKD. V dropped 3 bases and J dropped 0 bases, with 25 bases sitting between them. CDR3 in DNA: TGTGCCACCAGTGATGTCAGGAAGGAGGAGGGATACTTCATGAACACTGAAGCTTTCTTT. This codes for CATSDVRKEEGYFMNTEAFF.

The V call is TRBV5-1, the J call TRBJ1-1; a possible D gene is TRBD1 (6 bases). V was trimmed by 4 bases and J by 5 bases, leaving 12 bases between them. Germline lookup yields CDR1 SGHRS and CDR2 YFSETQ. The CDR3 is 13 amino acids. The CDR3 region has the DNA TGCGCCAGCAGCACTACAGGGCGTACTGAAGCTTTCTTT. This translates into CASSTTGRTEAFF. Based on the CDR3 plus reference TRBV5-1 and TRBJ1-1, the full variable domain is KAGVTQTPRYLIKTRGQQVTLSCSPISGHRSVSWYQQTPGQGLQFLFEYFSETQRNKGNFPGRFSGRQFSNSRSEMNVSTLELGDSALYLCASSTTGRTEAFFGQGTRLTVV.

CDR3 loop: CASSFRGRIEKLFF. The CDR3 DNA reads as TGTGCCAGCAGTTTCCGGGGGAGGATCGAAAAACTGTTTTTT. The genes are TRBV6-6 and TRBJ1-4; TRBD1 is a possible D gene (5 bases). The ends were cut back, 4 bases at V and 8 bases at J, with 14 bases in the middle. Germline values: CDR1 MNHNY, CDR2 SVGAGI (reference sequence). The CDR3 is 14 residues long.

This clone is large (0.1 to 1%). The chain carries TRBV28 and TRBJ1-6; unclear D gene. V lost 5 bases and J lost 9, with 20 bases in between. The CDR3 totals 16 residues. Germline V CDR1 and CDR2: MDHEN, SYDVKM. CDR3 nucleotide sequence: TGTGCCAGCAGTCTCCCAACTACAGCCGGCACTTCACCCCTCCACTTT. This sequence encodes CASSLPTTAGTSPLHF.

The chain has TRBV28 and TRBJ2-5; 11 nucleotides match TRBD2. Germline loops: CDR1 MDHEN, CDR2 SYDVKM. The CDR3 is 15 residues long. The junction had 8 bases not matched to a gene; V was cut back by 6 bases and J by 5 bases. DNA for the CDR3: TGTGCCAGCAGCCCAACTAGCGGGGGAGGGGAGACCCAGTACTTC. As protein: CASSPTSGGGETQYF.

J is TRBJ1-1 and V is TRBV19, with D perhaps matching TRBD1 (5 bases). CDR1 is LNHDA and CDR2 is SQIVND in the germline V gene (reference sequence). Trimming removed 7 bases at V and 0 bases at J, with 9 bases between. This CDR3 spans 13 amino acids. The CDR3 region has the DNA TGTGCCAGTATCTCAGGGCTGAACACTGAAGCTTTCTTT. Translating it yields CASISGLNTEAFF.

This chain connects TRBV11-3 to TRBJ2-7; D tentatively fits TRBD1 or TRBD2 (5 bases each). Trimming cost V 5 bases and J 1 base, with 30 bases left between them. The CDR3 is 20 residues long. Germline V gene data show CDR1 as SGHNT and CDR2 as YENEEA. This CDR3 is CASSQRTGRKNLPNSYEQYF. The DNA for the CDR3 is TGTGCCAGCAGCCAAAGAACGGGGCGGAAAAACCTACCGAATTCCTACGAGCAGTACTTC.

The chain uses TRBV19 and TRBJ1-1; no firm D call. This CDR3 has 16 residues. Deletions cut 3 bases from V and 2 bases from J, with 16 bases between. CDR1 and CDR2 from the germline V gene are LNHDA and SQIVND (reference sequence). CDR3 region: CASSMNSPGFNTEAFF. The CDR3 DNA is TGTGCCAGTAGTATGAATTCTCCGGGATTCAACACTGAAGCTTTCTTT.

The chain joins TRBV28 to TRBJ1-4; possibly TRBD1 for D (5 bases). Trimming removed 8 bases from V and 8 bases from J, with 12 bases in between. This CDR3 is built from 12 residues. Germline CDR1 MDHEN, CDR2 SYDVKM. This chain's CDR3 is CASGRVEEKLFF. CDR3 bases: TGTGCCAGCGGCAGGGTGGAGGAAAAACTGTTTTTT.

This clone was picked up one time. This chain joins TRBV6-2 or TRBV6-3 and TRBJ1-5, with D possibly being TRBD1 (5 bases). Germline V gene data show CDR1 as MNHEY and CDR2 as SVGEGT. V lost 0 bases and J lost 1, with 13 bases in between. There are 17 residues in the CDR3. CDR3: CASSYSGGGVSNQPQHF. DNA for the CDR3: TGTGCCAGCAGTTACTCGGGCGGGGGAGTAAGCAATCAGCCCCAGCATTTT.

The chain is built from TRBV29-1 and TRBJ1-2; D is unresolved. CDR1 and CDR2 (germline): SQVTM, ANQGSEA. V lost 0 bases to trimming and J lost 5 bases, with 10 bases between them. The CDR3 runs to 13 residues. The DNA of the CDR3 is TGCAGCGTTGAAGAGGTCTCCCTTTATGGCTACACCTTC. As protein: CSVEEVSLYGYTF.

V is TRBV11-2 and J is TRBJ1-2, with D unresolved. CDR3 size: 15 residues. Germline CDR1 is SGHAT and CDR2 is FQNNGV. The V and J ends lost 5 bases and 0 bases respectively, with 13 bases between them. The CDR3 nucleotides read TGTGCCAGCAGCCAAGAGGCAAATCCTAACTATGGCTACACCTTC. It specifies CASSQEANPNYGYTF.

The chain has TRBV12-5 and TRBJ1-1, with 9 bases aligning to TRBD1. This CDR3 has 14 residues. The germline V gene encodes CDR1 LGHNT and CDR2 FRNRAP. The ends lost 4 bases at V and 3 bases at J; junction bases unmatched: 3. CDR3 DNA: TGTGCTAGTGGTTCAGACAGGGGGGACACTGAAGCTTTCTTT. Translating gives CASGSDRGDTEAFF.

The chain is built from TRBV6-5 and TRBJ1-4, with 7 bases lining up with TRBD1. Trimming at V came to 2 bases and at J to 1 base, leaving 4 bases not matched to a gene. Germline assignment: CDR1 MNHEY and CDR2 SVGAGI. The CDR3 sequence is 16 residues long. CDR3 protein: CASSYGHRGTNEKLFF. The DNA for the CDR3 is TGTGCCAGCAGTTACGGTCACAGGGGAACTAATGAAAAACTGTTTTTT.

This sequence joins TRBV2 and TRBJ1-3, with D possibly matching TRBD1 (5 bases). The CDR3 loop spans 17 amino acids. The germline CDR1 and CDR2 sequences are SNHLY and FYNNEI. With 9 bases removed from V and 0 bases from J, the gap between germline ends came to 21 bases. CDR3 sequence: CASERPGDGSSGNTIYF. CDR3 coding DNA: TGTGCCAGTGAAAGGCCGGGGGACGGGAGCTCTGGAAACACCATATATTTT.

The CDR3 bases are TGTGCCAGTACCAGAACATCTAGCGGGGCGGACCCAGGGACCCAGTACTTC. This translates into CASTRTSSGADPGTQYF. The chain has TRBV19 and TRBJ2-5; 9 bases align to TRBD2. J gave up 7 bases and V 7 bases, and 19 bases lay outside the gene matches. The CDR3 contains 17 residues. The germline V gene has CDR1 LNHDA and CDR2 SQIVND (reference sequence). The full variable domain, rest sourced from reference TRBV19 and TRBJ2-5, is DGGITQSPKYLFRKEGQNVTLSCEQNLNHDAMYWYRQDPGQGLRLIYYSQIVNDFQKGDIAEGYSVSREKKESFPLTVTSAQKNPTAFYLCASTRTSSGADPGTQYFGPGTRLLVL.